The next 4 T cell receptor beta chains were all read from a single sample in a study of CD8 T cells in Susac syndrome. Roughly 0.45 to 1 ug RNA was reverse transcribed with random hexamers. Each CDR3 protein is one row after TCRdb ran MiXCR on the immunoSEQ multiplex PCR reads. The top ten clones hold roughly 0.15% of a sample with about 140,000 distinct CDR3 sequences, 95% of them seen once. The sequencing sample was made of CD4+ T cells from PBMCs. Source of these receptors: a human donor with Susac syndrome.

This sequence joins TRBV23-1 and TRBJ1-1; D unresolved. Being an ORF, TRBV23-1 has a function that is uncertain. The CDR3 loop spans 14 amino acids. Between the trimmed V and J ends, which lost 4 bases and 6 bases, there was a span of 15 bases. CDR3 sequence: CASSRIEGGPEAFF. The DNA of the CDR3 is TGCGCCAGCAGTCGGATAGAGGGTGGTCCTGAAGCTTTCTTT.

The V and J genes are TRBV3-1 and TRBJ1-1; D remains ambiguous. The germline V and J ends were trimmed by 1 base and 10 bases, with 10 bases remaining between them. Per the germline V gene, CDR1 is LGHDT and CDR2 is YNNKEL (reference sequence). The CDR3 has 12 amino acids. This CDR3 reads CASSQVARIAFF. CDR3 DNA sequence: TGTGCCAGCAGCCAAGTAGCTAGGATAGCTTTCTTT.

The chain couples TRBV12-3 or TRBV12-4 to TRBJ2-5; 10 positions agree with TRBD2. The CDR3 covers 16 residues. V lost 3 bases, J lost 2 bases, and 6 bases stayed unmatched. CDR3 region: CASSFRASGRQETQYF. The CDR3 DNA reads TGTGCCAGCAGTTTTCGGGCTAGCGGGAGACAAGAGACCCAGTACTTC.

The gene calls are TRBV5-6 and TRBJ2-7; possibly TRBD1 for D (7 bases). Trimming shortened V by 0 bases and J by 6 bases, and 13 bases separated the two germline ends. The CDR3 runs to 14 residues. In germline, CDR1 is SGHDT, CDR2 YYEEEE. CDR3 nucleotide sequence: TGTGCCAGCAGCTTGGGACAGGGACTTGGCGAGCAGTACTTC. Its translation is CASSLGQGLGEQYF.